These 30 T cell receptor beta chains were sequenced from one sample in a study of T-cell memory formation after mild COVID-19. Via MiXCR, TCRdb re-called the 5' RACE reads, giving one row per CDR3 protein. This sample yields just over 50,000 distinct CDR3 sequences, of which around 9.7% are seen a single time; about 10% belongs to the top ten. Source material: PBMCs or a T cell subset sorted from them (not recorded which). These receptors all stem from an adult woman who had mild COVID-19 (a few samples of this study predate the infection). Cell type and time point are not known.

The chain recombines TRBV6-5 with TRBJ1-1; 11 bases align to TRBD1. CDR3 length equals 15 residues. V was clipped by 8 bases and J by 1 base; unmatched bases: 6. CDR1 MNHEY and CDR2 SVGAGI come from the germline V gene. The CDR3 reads CASRGQGAGNTEAFF. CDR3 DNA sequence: TGTGCCAGCCGCGGACAGGGGGCAGGGAACACTGAAGCTTTCTTT.

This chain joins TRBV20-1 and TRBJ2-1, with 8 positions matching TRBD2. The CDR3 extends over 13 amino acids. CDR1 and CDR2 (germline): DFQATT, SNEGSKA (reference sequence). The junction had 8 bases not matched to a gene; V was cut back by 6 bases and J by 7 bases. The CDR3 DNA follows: TGCAGTGCGCTCCCGGGACTAGAGAATGAGCAGTTCTTC. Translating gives CSALPGLENEQFF.

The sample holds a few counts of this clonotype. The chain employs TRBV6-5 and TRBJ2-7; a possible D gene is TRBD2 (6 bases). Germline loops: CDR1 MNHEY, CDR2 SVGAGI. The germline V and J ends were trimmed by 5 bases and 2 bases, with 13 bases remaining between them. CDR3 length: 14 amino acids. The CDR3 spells CASSRESRAYEQYF. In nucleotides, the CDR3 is TGTGCCAGCAGTCGGGAGTCCAGGGCCTACGAGCAGTACTTC.

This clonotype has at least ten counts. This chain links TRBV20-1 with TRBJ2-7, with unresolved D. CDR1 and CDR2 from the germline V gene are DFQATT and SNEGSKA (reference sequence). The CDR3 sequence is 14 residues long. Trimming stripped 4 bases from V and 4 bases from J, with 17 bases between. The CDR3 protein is CSAKGGPQVYEQYF. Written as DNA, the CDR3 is TGCAGTGCTAAGGGCGGTCCCCAGGTTTACGAGCAGTACTTC.

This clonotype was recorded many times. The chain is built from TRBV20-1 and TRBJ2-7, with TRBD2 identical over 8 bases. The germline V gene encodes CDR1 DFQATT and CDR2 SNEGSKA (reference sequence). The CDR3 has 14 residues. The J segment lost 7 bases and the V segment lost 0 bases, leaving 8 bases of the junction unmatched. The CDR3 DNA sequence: TGCAGTGCTAGAGATACGGGGGGGCCGGGAGAGCAGTACTTC. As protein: CSARDTGGPGEQYF.

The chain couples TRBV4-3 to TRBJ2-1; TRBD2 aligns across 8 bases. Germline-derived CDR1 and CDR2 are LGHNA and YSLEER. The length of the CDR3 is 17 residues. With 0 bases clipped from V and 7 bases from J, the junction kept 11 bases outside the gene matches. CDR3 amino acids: CASSQDLGAGAGNEQFF. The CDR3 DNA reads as TGCGCCAGCAGCCAAGATCTGGGAGCGGGAGCAGGGAATGAGCAGTTCTTC.

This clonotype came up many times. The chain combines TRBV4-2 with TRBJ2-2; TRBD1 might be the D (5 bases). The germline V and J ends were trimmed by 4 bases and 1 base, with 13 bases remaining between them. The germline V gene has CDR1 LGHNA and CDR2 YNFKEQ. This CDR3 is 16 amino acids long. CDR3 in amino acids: CASSPQGAENTGELFF. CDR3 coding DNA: TGTGCCAGCAGCCCGCAAGGGGCGGAGAACACCGGGGAGCTGTTTTTT.

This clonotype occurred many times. The CDR3 protein is CASSLDGGGNQPQHF. The CDR3 region has the DNA TGCGCCAGCAGCTTGGACGGGGGTGGCAATCAGCCCCAGCATTTT. The chain links TRBV5-1 to TRBJ1-5; D perhaps matches TRBD1 (5 bases). The CDR3 spans 15 residues. CDR1 SGHRS and CDR2 YFSETQ come from the germline V gene. V was cut by 0 bases and J by 2 bases, with 9 bases left in between.

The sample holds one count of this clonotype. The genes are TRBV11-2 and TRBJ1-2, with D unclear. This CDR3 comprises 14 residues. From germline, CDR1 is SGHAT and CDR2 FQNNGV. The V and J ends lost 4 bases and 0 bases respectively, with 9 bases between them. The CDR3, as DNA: TGTGCCAGCAGCTCCCTGAGTACTAACTATGGCTACACCTTC. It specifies CASSSLSTNYGYTF.

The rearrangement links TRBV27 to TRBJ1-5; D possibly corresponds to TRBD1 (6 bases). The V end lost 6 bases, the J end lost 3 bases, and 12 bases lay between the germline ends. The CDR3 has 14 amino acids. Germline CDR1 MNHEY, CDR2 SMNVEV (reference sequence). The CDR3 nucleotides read TGTGCCAGCAGCGCAACAGGGCCCAATCAGCCCCAGCATTTT. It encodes CASSATGPNQPQHF.

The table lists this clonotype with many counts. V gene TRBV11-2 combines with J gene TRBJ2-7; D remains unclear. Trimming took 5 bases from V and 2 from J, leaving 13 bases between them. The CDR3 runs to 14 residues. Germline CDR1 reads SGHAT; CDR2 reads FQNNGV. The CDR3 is CASSLALGPYEQYF. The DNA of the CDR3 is TGTGCCAGCAGCCTTGCCCTAGGGCCCTACGAGCAGTACTTC.

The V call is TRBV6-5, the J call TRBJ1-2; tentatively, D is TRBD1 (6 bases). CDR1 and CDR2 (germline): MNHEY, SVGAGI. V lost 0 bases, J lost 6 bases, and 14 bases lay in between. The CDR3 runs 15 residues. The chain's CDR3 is CASSYSGTLRNGYTF. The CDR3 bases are TGTGCCAGCAGTTACTCGGGGACACTCAGGAATGGCTACACCTTC.

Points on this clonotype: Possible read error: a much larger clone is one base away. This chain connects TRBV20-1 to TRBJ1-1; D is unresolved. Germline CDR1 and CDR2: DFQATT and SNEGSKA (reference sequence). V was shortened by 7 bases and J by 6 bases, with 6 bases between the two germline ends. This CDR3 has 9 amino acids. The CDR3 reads CSDNAEAFF. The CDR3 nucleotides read TGCAGTGATAACGCTGAAGCTTTCTTT.

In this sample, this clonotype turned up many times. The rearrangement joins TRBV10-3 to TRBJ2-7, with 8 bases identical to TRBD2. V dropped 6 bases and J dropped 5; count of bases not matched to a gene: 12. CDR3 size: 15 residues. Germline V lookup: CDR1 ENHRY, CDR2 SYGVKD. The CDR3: CAIRLTGTREDEQYF. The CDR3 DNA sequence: TGTGCCATCAGACTCACCGGGACTAGAGAAGACGAGCAGTACTTC.

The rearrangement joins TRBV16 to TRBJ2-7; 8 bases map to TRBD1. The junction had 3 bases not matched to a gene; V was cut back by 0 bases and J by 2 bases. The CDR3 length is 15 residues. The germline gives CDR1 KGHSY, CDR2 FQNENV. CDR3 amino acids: CASSQSGTGPYEQYF. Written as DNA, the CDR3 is TGTGCCAGCAGCCAATCCGGGACAGGACCCTACGAGCAGTACTTC.

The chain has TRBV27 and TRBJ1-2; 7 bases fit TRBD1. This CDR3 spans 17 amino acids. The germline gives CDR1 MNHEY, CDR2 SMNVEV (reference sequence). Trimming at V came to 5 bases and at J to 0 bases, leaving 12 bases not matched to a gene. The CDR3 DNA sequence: TGTGCCAGCAGTCGAACCGGGACAGTAGGTTCTAACTATGGCTACACCTTC. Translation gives CASSRTGTVGSNYGYTF.

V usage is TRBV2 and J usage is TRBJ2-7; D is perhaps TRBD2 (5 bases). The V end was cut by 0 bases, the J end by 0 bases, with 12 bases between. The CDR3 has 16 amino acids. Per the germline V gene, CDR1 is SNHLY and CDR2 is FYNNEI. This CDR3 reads CASSEALYRGSYEQYF. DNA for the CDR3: TGTGCCAGCAGTGAAGCGCTTTACCGGGGCTCCTACGAGCAGTACTTC.

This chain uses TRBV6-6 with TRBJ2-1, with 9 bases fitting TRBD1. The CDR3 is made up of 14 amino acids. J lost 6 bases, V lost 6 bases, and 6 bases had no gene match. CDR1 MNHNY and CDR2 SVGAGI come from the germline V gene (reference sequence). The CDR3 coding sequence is TGTGCCAGCAGGAGGGACAGGGATTCCAATGAGCAGTTCTTC. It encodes CASRRDRDSNEQFF.

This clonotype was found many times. This CDR3 reads CSARKLSGRADTQYF. In DNA form, the CDR3 reads TGCAGTGCTCGCAAACTTAGCGGGAGGGCAGATACGCAGTATTTT. The V and J genes are TRBV20-1 and TRBJ2-3, with 11 bases aligning to TRBD2. Germline V gene lookup returns CDR1 DFQATT and CDR2 SNEGSKA (reference sequence). This CDR3 region has 15 residues. V dropped 5 bases and J dropped 4; count of bases not matched to a gene: 8.

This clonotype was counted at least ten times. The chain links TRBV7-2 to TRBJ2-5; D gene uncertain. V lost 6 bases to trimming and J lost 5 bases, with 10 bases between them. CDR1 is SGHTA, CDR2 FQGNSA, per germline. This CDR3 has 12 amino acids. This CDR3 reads CASRSDVETQYF. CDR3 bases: TGTGCCAGCAGATCCGACGTGGAGACCCAGTACTTC.

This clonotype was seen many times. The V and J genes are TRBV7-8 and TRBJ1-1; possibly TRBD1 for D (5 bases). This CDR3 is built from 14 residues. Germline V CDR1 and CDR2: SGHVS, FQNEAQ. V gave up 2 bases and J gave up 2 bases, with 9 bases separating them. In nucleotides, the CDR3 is TGTGCCAGCAGCTTAATGACAGCAAACACTGAAGCTTTCTTT. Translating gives CASSLMTANTEAFF.

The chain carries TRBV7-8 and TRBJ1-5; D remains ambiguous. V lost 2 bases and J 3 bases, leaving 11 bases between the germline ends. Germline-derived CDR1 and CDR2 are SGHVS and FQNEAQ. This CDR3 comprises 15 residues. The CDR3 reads CASSLRATLNQPQHF. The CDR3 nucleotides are TGTGCCAGCAGCTTACGGGCTACCCTCAATCAGCCCCAGCATTTT.

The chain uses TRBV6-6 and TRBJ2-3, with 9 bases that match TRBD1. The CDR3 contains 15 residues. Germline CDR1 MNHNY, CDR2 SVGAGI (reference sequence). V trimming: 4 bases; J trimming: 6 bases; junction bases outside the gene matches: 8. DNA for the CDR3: TGTGCCAGCAGTTCCCCGACAGGGGGTACCGATACGCAGTATTTT. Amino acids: CASSSPTGGTDTQYF.

The CDR3 DNA reads as TGTGCCAGCAGTTATCCGGGGCAGGGCTACACCTTC. It encodes CASSYPGQGYTF. This sequence joins TRBV6-5 and TRBJ1-2; D may be TRBD1 (5 bases). Germline V gene data show CDR1 as MNHEY and CDR2 as SVGAGI. This CDR3 has 12 residues. V lost 3 bases to trimming and J lost 8 bases, with 10 bases between them.

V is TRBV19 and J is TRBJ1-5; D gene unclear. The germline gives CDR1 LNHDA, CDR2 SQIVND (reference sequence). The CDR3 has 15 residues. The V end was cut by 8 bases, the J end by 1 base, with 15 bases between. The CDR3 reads CASGSEGGSNQPQHF. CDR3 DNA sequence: TGTGCCAGTGGGAGCGAGGGTGGGAGCAATCAGCCCCAGCATTTT.

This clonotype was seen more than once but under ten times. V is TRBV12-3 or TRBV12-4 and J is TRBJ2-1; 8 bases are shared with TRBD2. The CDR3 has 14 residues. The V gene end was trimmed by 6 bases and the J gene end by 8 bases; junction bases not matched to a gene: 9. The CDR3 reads CASRGVAGSYEQFF. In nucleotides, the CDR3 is TGTGCCAGCAGGGGGGTAGCGGGATCTTATGAGCAGTTCTTC.

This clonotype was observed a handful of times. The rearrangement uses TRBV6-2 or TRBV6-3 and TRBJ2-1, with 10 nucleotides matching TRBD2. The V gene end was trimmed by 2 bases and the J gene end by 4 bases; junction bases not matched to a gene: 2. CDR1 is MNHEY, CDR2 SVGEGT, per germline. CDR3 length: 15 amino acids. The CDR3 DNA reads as TGTGCCAGCAGTTACCAAGCGGGAGGGTACAATGAGCAGTTCTTC. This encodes CASSYQAGGYNEQFF.

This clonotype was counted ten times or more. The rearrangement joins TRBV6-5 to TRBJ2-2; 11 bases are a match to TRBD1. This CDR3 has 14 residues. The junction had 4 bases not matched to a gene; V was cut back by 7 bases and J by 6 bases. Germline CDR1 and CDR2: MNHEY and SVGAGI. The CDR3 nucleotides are TGTGCCAGCAATTTGGGACAGGGGGCCGGGGAGCTGTTTTTT. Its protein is CASNLGQGAGELFF.

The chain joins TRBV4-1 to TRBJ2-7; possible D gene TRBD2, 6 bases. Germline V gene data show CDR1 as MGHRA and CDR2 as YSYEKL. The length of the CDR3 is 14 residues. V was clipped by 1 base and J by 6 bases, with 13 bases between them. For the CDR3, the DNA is TGCGCCAGCAGCCAAGGGGGACTTCTCTCCGAGCAGTACTTC. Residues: CASSQGGLLSEQYF.

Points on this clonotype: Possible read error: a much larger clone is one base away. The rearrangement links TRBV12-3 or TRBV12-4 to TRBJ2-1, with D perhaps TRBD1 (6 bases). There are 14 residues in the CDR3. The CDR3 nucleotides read TGTGCCAGAAGTTTAACAGGGAGCTACAATGAGCAGTTCTTC. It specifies CARSLTGSYNEQFF.